The present T cell receptor (beta chain) was sequenced within a study of OX40 agonist ivuxolimab in advanced cancers. This table comes from immunoSEQ multiplex PCR, and its TCRdb copy is limited to in-frame clones, with some not included. The sample yields about 150,000 clones, more than 85% seen once. Details on this clone: Its antigen is not known.

Points from the study as a whole: Clones of CD4+ and CD8+ blood T cells grew by week 6 at doses of 0.1 to 3.0 mg/kg. Normalized T-cell clonal expansion was also low in a subset of nonresponders.

This sequence originates from an adult with an advanced solid tumor such as melanoma, head and neck, liver or kidney cancer. This specimen was CD4+ or CD8+ T cells sorted from blood, taken in a trial of the OX40 agonist ivuxolimab.

CDR3 sequence (DNA): TGTGCCAGCGGGGCCACCCGGAACACTGAAGCTTTCTTT. Protein: CASGATRNTEAFF. The J gene is TRBJ1-1, the V gene TRBV6-5, with D tentatively TRBD1 (5 bases). Germline values: CDR1 MNHEY, CDR2 SVGAGI. The CDR3 consists of 13 residues. Trimming left V 8 bases short and J 1 base short, with 11 bases between.